Shown below are 26 T cell receptor beta chains from a single sample sequenced in a study of T cells in Graves' hyperthyroidism and ophthalmopathy. What was amplified from RNA transcripts were TCR beta CDR3 regions. An initial round of RT-PCR targeting the TCR CDR3 relied on the HTBI primer set. TCRdb reprocessed the multiplex PCR reads with MiXCR, giving one entry per CDR3 protein. Among over 500,000 distinct CDR3 sequences listed, approximately 15% were seen once. What was sequenced was blood. The source of these receptors is a woman aged 40 to 55 with Graves' hyperthyroidism.

This clonotype appeared many times. This sequence joins TRBV9 and TRBJ2-3; no reliable D call. V lost 0 bases to trimming and J lost 2 bases, with 16 bases between them. There are 17 residues in the CDR3. The germline V gene has CDR1 SGDLS and CDR2 YYNGEE. CDR3 in amino acids: CASSVGRPLGATDTQYF. CDR3 in DNA: TGTGCCAGCAGCGTAGGTCGTCCCCTCGGCGCCACAGATACGCAGTATTTT.

In its sample, this clonotype was seen a few times. The chain carries TRBV5-1 and TRBJ1-6; maybe TRBD1 (5 bases). Trimming took 3 bases from V and 7 from J, leaving 11 bases between them. Germline V gene lookup returns CDR1 SGHRS and CDR2 YFSETQ. CDR3 length equals 14 residues. The CDR3 sequence is CASSSQGKNSPLHF. DNA of the CDR3: TGCGCCAGCAGCTCCCAGGGCAAAAATTCACCCCTCCACTTT.

At least ten counts were recorded for this clonotype. This rearrangement joins TRBV29-1 to TRBJ2-1; D assignment may be TRBD1 or TRBD2 (5 bases each). This CDR3 is 12 amino acids long. Per germline, CDR1 SQVTM and CDR2 ANQGSEA. The V end was cut by 4 bases, the J end by 6 bases, with 10 bases between. CDR3 region: CSVGGTPNEQFF. The CDR3, as DNA: TGCAGCGTTGGGGGGACCCCCAATGAGCAGTTCTTC.

This clonotype was seen a handful of times. This chain links TRBV19 with TRBJ1-2; no firm D call. Germline V gene lookup returns CDR1 LNHDA and CDR2 SQIVND (reference sequence). V was pared by 4 bases and J by 6 bases, with 15 bases between. The CDR3 runs 14 residues. Here the CDR3 DNA reads TGTGCCAGTAGTACTAGGGTCTTGGAAAATGGCTACACCTTC. Its protein is CASSTRVLENGYTF.

Only a few counts were recorded for this clonotype. The gene calls are TRBV30 and TRBJ1-2; no clear D. CDR3 size: 13 residues. Germline V gene lookup returns CDR1 GTSNPN and CDR2 SVGIG (reference sequence). Between the trimmed V and J ends, which lost 2 bases and 4 bases, there was a span of 11 bases. CDR3 protein: CAWSPMGGYGYTF. For the CDR3, the DNA is TGTGCCTGGAGTCCCATGGGTGGCTATGGCTACACCTTC. The entire variable domain, with the rest obtained from reference TRBV30 and TRBJ1-2, is as follows: SQTIHQWPATLVQPVGSPLSLECTVEGTSNPNLYWYRQAAGRGLQLLFYSVGIGQISSEVPQNLSASRPQDRQFILSSKKLLLSDSGFYLCAWSPMGGYGYTFGSGTRLTVV.

The genes are TRBV6-1 and TRBJ1-5; TRBD1 matches 9 bases. The CDR3 runs 18 residues. V dropped 6 bases and J dropped 1; count of bases not matched to a gene: 13. Looked up from germline, CDR1 is MNHNS and CDR2 is SASEGT. The CDR3 here is CASSGKQGTGLSNQPQHF. CDR3 in DNA: TGTGCCAGCAGCGGAAAACAGGGGACAGGGTTAAGCAATCAGCCCCAGCATTTT.

This clonotype came up many times. V is TRBV28 and J is TRBJ2-3; D ambiguous. The CDR3 is 15 residues long. Deletions cut 2 bases from V and 6 bases from J, with 15 bases between. Germline-derived CDR1 and CDR2 are MDHEN and SYDVKM. CDR3 sequence: CASSLRLSDGDTQYF. DNA of the CDR3: TGTGCCAGCAGTTTAAGACTCTCCGATGGGGATACGCAGTATTTT.

This clonotype was seen just once. The CDR3 sequence is CASSAGVSTQETQYF. Written as DNA, the CDR3 is TGTGCCAGCAGCGCTGGGGTCAGTACCCAAGAGACCCAGTACTTC. This chain joins TRBV9 and TRBJ2-5, with D hard to call. Germline assignment: CDR1 SGDLS and CDR2 YYNGEE. This CDR3 is built from 15 residues. V dropped 3 bases and J dropped 1 base, with 13 bases sitting between them. The full variable domain, rest sourced from reference TRBV9 and TRBJ2-5, is DSGVTQTPKHLITATGQRVTLRCSPRSGDLSVYWYQQSLDQGLQFLIQYYNGEERAKGNILERFSAQQFPDLHSELNLSSLELGDSALYFCASSAGVSTQETQYFGPGTRLLVL.

This clonotype was observed a handful of times. This chain uses TRBV14 with TRBJ2-2, with 12 bases matching TRBD2. This CDR3 is built from 16 residues. V lost 1 base to trimming and J lost 5 bases; unmatched junction nucleotides: 2. CDR1 and CDR2 (germline): SGHDN, FVKESK. In DNA form, the CDR3 reads TGTGCCAGCAGCCAAGTACTAGCGGGAGGAACCGGGGAGCTGTTTTTT. Translating it yields CASSQVLAGGTGELFF.

This clonotype was observed at least ten times. The chain is built from TRBV28 and TRBJ2-1, with TRBD2 identical over 9 bases. J was trimmed by 0 bases and V by 5 bases; bases with no gene match: 11. Germline lookup yields CDR1 MDHEN and CDR2 SYDVKM. CDR3 size: 18 residues. This CDR3 reads CASSPLLGSGSSYNEQFF. The CDR3, as DNA: TGTGCCAGCAGTCCACTATTGGGTAGCGGGAGCTCCTACAATGAGCAGTTCTTC.

This clonotype has more than one count but fewer than ten. The rearrangement joins TRBV28 to TRBJ1-4; 9 nucleotides line up with TRBD1. Germline CDR1 is MDHEN and CDR2 is SYDVKM. The trim removed 6 bases at V and 7 bases at J, leaving 9 bases unmatched. The CDR3 has 15 residues. DNA of the CDR3: TGTGCCAGCAGAAGCGGACAGGGGAGAGGTGAAAAACTGTTTTTT. Translated, it gives CASRSGQGRGEKLFF.

This clonotype was observed at least ten times. This chain joins TRBV3-1 and TRBJ1-2; TRBD1 might be the D (6 bases). Germline-derived CDR1 and CDR2 are LGHDT and YNNKEL (reference sequence). V was clipped by 4 bases and J by 4 bases, with 16 bases between them. The CDR3 has 15 amino acids. The CDR3 region has the DNA TGTGCCAGCAGCCCGCCGGGACATCGCACCTATGGCTACACCTTC. Translation gives CASSPPGHRTYGYTF.

This clonotype was counted ten times or more. V gene TRBV18 combines with J gene TRBJ2-3; no firm D call. The CDR3 contains 13 residues. Germline CDR1 KGHSH, CDR2 LQKENI. The ends were cut back, 3 bases at V and 4 bases at J, with 8 bases in the middle. CDR3 region: CASSPGSPDTQYF. CDR3 sequence (DNA): TGTGCCAGCTCACCCGGGTCGCCAGATACGCAGTATTTT.

This clonotype showed up many times. CDR3 residues: CASRWTAAYEQYF. The CDR3 DNA is TGTGCCAGCCGCTGGACAGCCGCCTACGAGCAGTACTTC. This chain connects TRBV28 to TRBJ2-7, with a tentative D call TRBD1 (6 bases). Trimming removed 8 bases at V and 2 bases at J, with 13 bases between. Germline CDR1 is MDHEN and CDR2 is SYDVKM. The CDR3 is 13 amino acids.

This clonotype came up many times. V is TRBV11-3 and J is TRBJ2-7, with D unresolved. The CDR3 contains 13 residues. Germline V lookup: CDR1 SGHNT, CDR2 YENEEA. With 1 base removed from V and 4 bases from J, the gap between germline ends came to 8 bases. CDR3 protein: CASSLVALYEQYF. For the CDR3, the DNA is TGTGCCAGCAGCTTAGTGGCGTTATACGAGCAGTACTTC.

This clonotype was detected ten times or more. V usage is TRBV2 and J usage is TRBJ1-1; no clear D. Germline CDR1 SNHLY, CDR2 FYNNEI. This CDR3 region has 14 residues. Between the trimmed V and J ends, which lost 1 base and 0 bases, there was a span of 6 bases. The CDR3 reads CASSEDALNTEAFF. The CDR3 bases are TGTGCCAGCAGTGAAGACGCATTGAACACTGAAGCTTTCTTT.

This clonotype was seen a single time. The V and J genes are TRBV15 and TRBJ2-1, with D maybe TRBD2 (6 bases). V dropped 0 bases and J dropped 6 bases, with 24 bases sitting between them. This CDR3 is built from 19 residues. CDR1 is LNHNV, CDR2 YYDKDF, per germline (reference sequence). The CDR3 reads CATSRDAGVRGKKINEQFF. In DNA form, the CDR3 reads TGTGCCACCAGCAGAGACGCCGGCGTGCGCGGGAAGAAAATCAATGAGCAGTTCTTC.

The rearrangement links TRBV6-2 or TRBV6-3 to TRBJ2-5, with TRBD1 matching over 7 bases. Germline V CDR1 and CDR2: MNHEY, SVGEGT. The V gene end was trimmed by 7 bases and the J gene end by 3 bases; junction bases not matched to a gene: 5. CDR3 size: 13 residues. Here the CDR3 reads CASTQDRKETQYF. The CDR3 DNA reads TGTGCCAGCACTCAGGACAGGAAAGAGACCCAGTACTTC.

In its sample, this clonotype was seen many times. The chain combines TRBV7-4 with TRBJ2-7, with a tentative D call TRBD2 (6 bases). This CDR3 contains 17 residues. Trimming left V 2 bases short and J 2 bases short, with 19 bases between. In germline, CDR1 is SGHVT, CDR2 SQSDAQ. CDR3 residues: CASSLNARSGPTYEQYF. Written as DNA, the CDR3 is TGTGCCAGCAGCTTAAATGCACGGAGCGGGCCTACCTACGAGCAGTACTTC.

This clonotype was seen ten or more times. The chain carries TRBV18 and TRBJ2-7; D ambiguous. This CDR3 is built from 12 residues. V lost 0 bases and J lost 7, with 7 bases in between. Germline assignment: CDR1 KGHSH and CDR2 LQKENI. CDR3 residues: CASSPPKGEQYF. Here the CDR3 DNA reads TGTGCCAGCTCACCACCAAAGGGAGAGCAGTACTTC.

The V and J genes are TRBV7-2 and TRBJ2-1; TRBD1 matches 9 bases. Germline lookup yields CDR1 SGHTA and CDR2 FQGNSA. This CDR3 spans 20 amino acids. With V trimmed by 6 bases and J by 7 bases, 25 bases remained unmatched. The DNA of the CDR3 is TGTGCCAGCAGTTCCCCCGGGTACTCGAACCCGGGACAGGGTACGAATGAGCAGTTCTTC. Protein product: CASSSPGYSNPGQGTNEQFF. Variable domain in full (rest from reference TRBV7-2 and TRBJ2-1): GAGVSQSPSNKVTEKGKDVELRCDPISGHTALYWYRQSLGQGLEFLIYFQGNSAPDKSGLPSDRFSAERTGGSVSTLTIQRTQQEDSAVYLCASSSPGYSNPGQGTNEQFFGPGTRLTVL.

This chain connects TRBV19 to TRBJ2-3; D call uncertain. Trimming took off 3 bases at V and 4 bases at J, with 5 bases between the two ends. CDR1 and CDR2 from the germline V gene are LNHDA and SQIVND (reference sequence). The CDR3 sequence is 12 residues long. CDR3 sequence reads: CASSIDSDTQYF. CDR3 bases: TGTGCCAGTAGTATCGACTCAGATACGCAGTATTTT.

Worth noting for this clonotype: A clone one base away is much larger, so this may be a read error. The chain uses TRBV6-1 and TRBJ1-1; possibly TRBD1 for D (5 bases). V was pared by 5 bases and J by 3 bases, with 19 bases between. Germline loops: CDR1 MNHNS, CDR2 SASEGT. This CDR3 comprises 16 residues. The CDR3 loop reads CASSHGTAKLDTEAFF. The CDR3 DNA reads as TGTGCCAGCAGTCATGGGACGGCGAAACTGGACACTGAAGCTTTCTTT.

This clonotype showed up many times. This CDR3 is CASSLRGQSPLHF. The CDR3 DNA follows: TGTGCCAGCAGCCTCCGAGGGCAGTCACCCCTCCACTTT. The chain is built from TRBV28 and TRBJ1-6; D gene uncertain. This CDR3 comprises 13 residues. Germline CDR1 and CDR2: MDHEN and SYDVKM. V shed 6 bases and J shed 10 bases, with 13 bases lying between them.

This clonotype came up many times. The rearrangement joins TRBV30 to TRBJ1-6; D is possibly TRBD1 (5 bases). This CDR3 is 14 amino acids long. CDR1 GTSNPN and CDR2 SVGIG come from the germline V gene (reference sequence). The V and J ends lost 0 bases and 5 bases respectively, with 8 bases between them. This CDR3 reads CAWSVRGNNSPLHF. In DNA form, the CDR3 reads TGTGCCTGGAGTGTCCGGGGGAATAATTCACCCCTCCACTTT.

The chain carries TRBV28 and TRBJ1-5; 8 bases align to TRBD1. The CDR3 sequence is 16 residues long. CDR1 and CDR2 from the germline V gene are MDHEN and SYDVKM. The V gene end was trimmed by 5 bases and the J gene end by 0 bases; junction bases not matched to a gene: 6. The CDR3 is CASSQRQGPSNQPQHF. CDR3 DNA sequence: TGTGCCAGCAGTCAGCGACAGGGGCCTAGCAATCAGCCCCAGCATTTT.